This is a list of T cell receptor beta chains from one sample in a study of T cell responses to AZD1222 COVID-19 vaccine. Only in-frame clones appear in the TCRdb table, and some are missing; sequencing was by immunoSEQ multiplex PCR. The table has over 100,000 clones, roughly 91% seen once. The sample was peripheral blood, taken 28 days after the second AZD1222 dose. The receptors were gathered from an adult who received the AZD1222 COVID-19 vaccine. The CDR3 runs from the conserved cysteine through the conserved F or W. The D gene is left open where the match is weak. Clone size, where shown, is once, few, many, or a class for clones that have expanded.

v_call	j_call	d_call	clone_size	cdr3_aa	cdr3_nt
TRBV5-6	TRBJ1-2	NA	NA	CASSLVEGLYGYTF	TGTGCCAGCAGCTTGGTTGAGGGACTCTATGGCTACACCTTC
TRBV4-1	TRBJ2-7	TRBD1	NA	CASSQGNFGQDRSYEQYF	TGCGCCAGCAGCCAAGGAAATTTCGGACAGGACCGATCCTACGAGCAGTACTTC
TRBV5-1	TRBJ2-1	NA	NA	CASSPVGTYNEQFF	TGCGCCAGCAGCCCCGTGGGCACCTACAATGAGCAGTTCTTC
TRBV12-3/TRBV12-4	TRBJ1-1	NA	NA	CASTGNRVAEAFF	TGTGCCAGCACCGGGAATAGGGTAGCTGAAGCTTTCTTT
TRBV19	TRBJ1-1	TRBD1	NA	CASSIPGQAMNTEAFF	TGTGCCAGTAGTATCCCCGGACAGGCCATGAACACTGAAGCTTTCTTT
TRBV5-5	TRBJ1-5	NA	NA	CASSLASMGQGQPQHF	TGTGCCAGCAGCTTGGCGTCTATGGGGCAAGGGCAGCCCCAGCATTTT
TRBV28	TRBJ2-7	TRBD2	NA	CASIFGGLAGSEQYF	TGTGCCAGCATTTTCGGGGGACTAGCGGGAAGTGAGCAGTACTTC
TRBV11-2	TRBJ1-2	NA	NA	CASSSREILYGYTF	TGTGCCAGCAGCTCGCGGGAGATCTTATATGGCTACACCTTC
TRBV14	TRBJ1-4	NA	NA	CASSHGIWDNSEKLFF	TGTGCCAGCAGCCACGGAATTTGGGACAATAGTGAAAAACTGTTTTTT
TRBV16	TRBJ2-7	TRBD1	NA	CASSQLRTGSYEQYF	TGTGCCAGCAGTCAACTGCGGACAGGGTCCTACGAGCAGTACTTC
TRBV7-2	TRBJ1-1	NA	NA	CASSPGLGATFF	TGTGCCAGCAGCCCGGGGCTGGGGGCAACTTTCTTT
TRBV28	TRBJ2-7	TRBD2	few	CASSFLTSGSPSF	TGTGCCAGCAGTTTCCTGACTAGCGGGAGCCCAAGTTTC
TRBV2	TRBJ2-7	TRBD2	NA	CASSDPSGSGEQYF	TGTGCCAGCAGTGATCCTAGCGGGAGCGGCGAGCAGTACTTC
TRBV2	TRBJ1-5	NA	NA	CASSGGNQPQHF	TGTGCCAGCAGTGGAGGGAATCAGCCCCAGCATTTT
TRBV5-8	TRBJ2-4	NA	NA	CASSSGQEGTIQYF	TGTGCCAGCAGCTCCGGACAGGAGGGTACCATTCAGTACTTC
TRBV5-1	TRBJ1-2	NA	NA	CASSLDLKGNYGYTF	TGCGCCAGCAGCTTGGACTTAAAGGGGAACTATGGCTACACCTTC
TRBV6-5	TRBJ2-5	NA	NA	CASSYWGRETQYF	TGTGCCAGCAGTTATTGGGGGAGAGAGACCCAGTACTTC
TRBV6-5	TRBJ2-1	TRBD2	NA	CASSTWREGEHEQFF	TGTGCCAGCAGTACCTGGCGGGAGGGAGAACATGAGCAGTTCTTC